This T cell receptor (beta chain) emerged from a study of glioma-infiltrating T cells after dendritic cell vaccination. Study information: Dendritic cells derived from monocytes and pulsed with autologous tumor lysate formed the vaccine. Findings of the study overall: Estimated pretreatment TIL content predicted outcome after dendritic cell vaccination.

Up to about 2 ug genomic DNA was used for TCRB CDR3 amplification. The PCR used 60 V beta and 13 J beta primers. This table comes from immunoSEQ multiplex PCR, and its TCRdb copy is limited to in-frame clones, with some not included. Of 100,000 or so clones listed, just over 85% are singletons. With regard to this clone: Its matching antigen is unknown.

Sequencing was performed on blood, taken before dendritic cell vaccination. The TCR comes from a human donor with glioblastoma.

CDR3 in amino acids: CASSSDGSSYEQYF. CDR3 DNA sequence: TGCGCCAGCAGCTCCGACGGGAGCTCCTACGAGCAGTACTTC. The chain carries TRBV5-1 and TRBJ2-7; possibly TRBD2 for D (6 bases). Germline CDR1 SGHRS, CDR2 YFSETQ. The CDR3 contains 14 residues. Trimming shortened V by 3 bases and J by 0 bases, and 10 bases separated the two germline ends.